Below, 32 T cell receptor beta chains from the same sample are listed, as sequenced in a study of blood T cells in healthy people across ages. Alongside a J-beta primer mix, a sample-barcoded 5' primer served in a second PCR lasting roughly 6 to 12 cycles. TCRdb ran MiXCR on the 5' RACE reads and lists one entry per CDR3 protein. The table has 750,000 to 1,000,000 distinct CDR3 sequences, about 27% seen once; the top ten hold approximately 10%. Separately, the same data were catalogued under a study of T cells of mothers and their children.

Sequencing was done on a sample of blood. The receptor source for this set is a woman aged 35 to 49 in good health.

The gene calls are TRBV4-1 and TRBJ2-5; 7 bases map to TRBD1. TRBJ2-7 explains the end of the DNA better; the J call may be wrong. The length of the CDR3 is 15 residues. Germline V gene data show CDR1 as MGHRA and CDR2 as YSYEKL. CDR3 loop: CASSQDPGGPYEQYF. The CDR3 DNA reads as TGCGCCAGCAGCCAAGATCCAGGGGGACCCTACGAGCAGTACTTC.

Notes on this clonotype: A clone one base away is much larger, so this may be a read error. The CDR3 nucleotides are TGCGCCAGCAGCCGAGTAGAGACCTCCTACGAGCAGTACTTC. It translates to CASSRVETSYEQYF. This chain links TRBV4-3 with TRBJ2-5, with unresolved D. The DNA end favors TRBJ2-7, so the J call may be wrong. Germline CDR1 reads LGHNA; CDR2 reads YSLEER. The CDR3 is 14 amino acids.

The chain is built from TRBV12-3 or TRBV12-4 and TRBJ1-4, with D tentatively TRBD1 (6 bases). The CDR3 sequence is 18 residues long. V gave up 6 bases and J gave up 6 bases, with 26 bases separating them. The CDR3 spells CASRRAPGTLQGDEKLFF. CDR3 nucleotide sequence: TGTGCCAGCAGGCGGGCCCCCGGGACACTCCAGGGTGATGAAAAACTGTTTTTT.

This clonotype has just a few counts. The chain is built from TRBV7-8 and TRBJ2-7, with a tentative D call TRBD1 (6 bases). Germline CDR1 SGHVS, CDR2 FQNEAQ. This CDR3 is built from 15 residues. Trimming pared 5 bases from V and 0 bases from J, leaving 14 bases between. The CDR3 sequence is CASSPYRELSYEQYF. CDR3 nucleotide sequence: TGTGCCAGCAGCCCCTACAGGGAACTCTCCTACGAGCAGTACTTC.

This clonotype was seen only a few times. The chain employs TRBV11-1 and TRBJ1-1; perhaps TRBD1 as D (6 bases). This CDR3 contains 14 residues. Per the germline V gene, CDR1 is SGHAT and CDR2 is FQDESV (reference sequence). The V gene lost 8 bases and the J gene lost 3 bases, with 16 bases spanning the gap. Here the CDR3 reads CASGHNRDYTEAFF. The DNA of the CDR3 is TGTGCCAGCGGCCATAACAGGGACTACACTGAAGCTTTCTTT.

This clonotype was seen a handful of times. The chain links TRBV18 to TRBJ1-4; D ambiguous. The V end was cut by 2 bases, the J end by 9 bases, with 13 bases between. The CDR3 extends over 14 amino acids. CDR1 KGHSH and CDR2 LQKENI come from the germline V gene. This CDR3 reads CASSPGPGVKKLFF. DNA of the CDR3: TGTGCCAGCTCACCAGGGCCCGGGGTGAAAAAACTGTTTTTT.

This clonotype was recorded many times. The chain has TRBV7-2 and TRBJ2-5; 8 nucleotides match TRBD1. CDR1 and CDR2 (germline): SGHTA, FQGNSA. The CDR3 is 13 residues long. V shed 5 bases and J 5 bases; nucleotides not matched to a gene: 4. Written as DNA, the CDR3 is TGTGCCAGCAGCATCAGGGGGCCGGAGACCCAGTACTTC. Translating it yields CASSIRGPETQYF.

This clonotype was counted only a few times. The chain couples TRBV6-1 to TRBJ2-3; TRBD1 is a possible D gene (6 bases). V dropped 7 bases and J dropped 1 base, with 9 bases sitting between them. CDR3 length equals 13 residues. Per germline, CDR1 MNHNS and CDR2 SASEGT. The CDR3, as DNA: TGTGCCAGCAAGTGGACAGGCACAGATACGCAGTATTTT. Amino acid sequence: CASKWTGTDTQYF.

This clonotype was seen only a few times. V is TRBV30 and J is TRBJ2-7; TRBD2 might be the D (5 bases). Germline assignment: CDR1 GTSNPN and CDR2 SVGIG (reference sequence). This CDR3 region has 13 residues. The ends were cut back, 1 base at V and 7 bases at J, with 14 bases in the middle. CDR3 protein: CAWSEGPRREQYF. DNA for the CDR3: TGTGCCTGGAGTGAGGGCCCGCGGAGGGAGCAGTACTTC.

Many counts were recorded for this clonotype. V gene TRBV9 combines with J gene TRBJ2-1, with D uncertain. The CDR3 runs to 15 residues. Germline lookup yields CDR1 SGDLS and CDR2 YYNGEE. V was cut by 3 bases and J by 6 bases, with 16 bases left in between. The CDR3 region is CASSAGLLSRNEQFF. The CDR3 DNA follows: TGTGCCAGCAGCGCCGGCCTCCTCAGTCGCAATGAGCAGTTCTTC.

Regarding this clonotype: A junction end diverges from the germline sequence, so it may reflect a read error. The J gene is TRBJ1-5, the V gene TRBV15; D gene uncertain. Germline V gene sequence: CDR1 LNHNV, CDR2 YYDKDF (reference sequence). The CDR3 spans 15 residues. The CDR3 region is CVTNREAAGSQPQHF. For the CDR3, the DNA is TGTGTCACCAACAGAGAGGCGGCGGGGAGCCAGCCCCAGCATTTT.

V gene TRBV3-1 combines with J gene TRBJ2-5, with D uncertain. V gave up 4 bases and J gave up 5 bases, with 8 bases separating them. Germline-derived CDR1 and CDR2 are LGHDT and YNNKEL (reference sequence). This CDR3 comprises 12 residues. CDR3 loop: CASSLILETQYF. The CDR3 region has the DNA TGTGCCAGCAGCCTGATCCTTGAGACCCAGTACTTC.

On this clonotype: Mismatch with germline at one junction end may stem from a read error. The chain joins TRBV9 to TRBJ1-2; D remains ambiguous. The CDR3 is 14 amino acids. Germline V CDR1 and CDR2: SGDLS, YYNGEE. For the CDR3, the DNA is TGTGCCAGCGGCGTAGGTCCCGGGAAAGACGGCTACACCTTC. It is translated as CASGVGPGKDGYTF. Complete variable domain (other parts from reference TRBV9 and TRBJ1-2): DSGVTQTPKHLITATGQRVTLRCSPRSGDLSVYWYQQSLDQGLQFLIQYYNGEERAKGNILERFSAQQFPDLHSELNLSSLELGDSALYFCASGVGPGKDGYTFGSGTRLTVV.

The J gene is TRBJ2-5, the V gene TRBV28, with D maybe TRBD2 (7 bases). Germline V CDR1 and CDR2: MDHEN, SYDVKM. The germline V and J ends were trimmed by 6 bases and 5 bases, with 10 bases remaining between them. This CDR3 has 12 residues. CDR3 residues: CASRGGAETQYF. For the CDR3, the DNA is TGTGCCAGCAGAGGGGGGGCGGAGACCCAGTACTTC.

V usage is TRBV6-5 and J usage is TRBJ1-1; no definite D call. V was shortened by 0 bases and J by 0 bases, with 8 bases between the two germline ends. This CDR3 has 15 amino acids. Germline lookup yields CDR1 MNHEY and CDR2 SVGAGI. The CDR3 DNA reads TGTGCCAGCAGTTACTCGCGCCCGCTGAACACTGAAGCTTTCTTT. The encoded protein is CASSYSRPLNTEAFF.

This clonotype has more than one count but fewer than ten. The J gene is TRBJ2-5, the V gene TRBV20-1; possibly TRBD1 for D (6 bases). Germline V lookup: CDR1 DFQATT, CDR2 SNEGSKA (reference sequence). The V end was cut by 6 bases, the J end by 3 bases, with 14 bases between. There are 13 residues in the CDR3. CDR3 sequence reads: CSAERAGEETQYF. The CDR3 DNA reads as TGCAGTGCGGAGAGGGCAGGGGAAGAGACCCAGTACTTC.

This rearrangement joins TRBV29-1 to TRBJ1-2; possible D gene TRBD1, 6 bases. V was clipped by 0 bases and J by 5 bases, with 16 bases between them. CDR1 is SQVTM and CDR2 is ANQGSEA in the germline V gene. The CDR3 extends over 15 amino acids. The CDR3: CSVEDPGGAYYGYTF. The CDR3 nucleotides read TGCAGCGTTGAAGATCCTGGGGGCGCTTATTATGGCTACACCTTC.

This chain links TRBV6-4 with TRBJ2-1, with TRBD1 identical over 9 bases. Germline loops: CDR1 MRHNA, CDR2 SNTAGT. The CDR3 is made up of 15 amino acids. J lost 1 base, V lost 3 bases, and 1 base had no gene match. The CDR3 sequence is CASSDDRGSYNEQFF. The CDR3, as DNA: TGTGCCAGCAGTGATGACAGGGGGTCCTACAATGAGCAGTTCTTC.

This clonotype was counted a few times. This chain uses TRBV2 with TRBJ1-2; D gene uncertain. Deletions cut 8 bases from V and 2 bases from J, with 15 bases between. This CDR3 is built from 14 residues. Germline loops: CDR1 SNHLY, CDR2 FYNNEI. The CDR3: CASQEGVGNYGYTF. The CDR3 nucleotides are TGTGCCAGCCAAGAAGGAGTAGGGAACTATGGCTACACCTTC.

V and J are TRBV19 and TRBJ1-1; D remains unclear. The V end was cut by 2 bases, the J end by 1 base, with 8 bases between. The CDR3 consists of 14 residues. Germline values: CDR1 LNHDA, CDR2 SQIVND (reference sequence). CDR3 bases: TGTGCCAGTAGTATACTGGCCGGGAACACTGAAGCTTTCTTT. It is translated as CASSILAGNTEAFF.

The genes are TRBV5-1 and TRBJ2-5, with 7 bases identical to TRBD2. V was clipped by 2 bases and J by 2 bases; unmatched bases: 6. CDR3 length equals 15 residues. Germline V CDR1 and CDR2: SGHRS, YFSETQ. The chain's CDR3 is CASSFSPGGQETQYF. DNA of the CDR3: TGCGCCAGCAGCTTTAGCCCCGGGGGGCAAGAGACCCAGTACTTC.

This clonotype was observed a few times. The chain recombines TRBV6-6 with TRBJ2-3; TRBD1 agrees at 7 bases. The CDR3 covers 15 residues. Germline trimming cut 6 bases from V and 6 bases from J; bases unmatched to any gene: 12. CDR1 and CDR2 (germline): MNHNY, SVGAGI (reference sequence). CDR3: CASRKGAKAPDTQYF. The CDR3 DNA follows: TGTGCCAGCAGGAAGGGGGCGAAGGCCCCCGATACGCAGTATTTT.

This clonotype was detected ten times or more. The chain uses TRBV28 and TRBJ2-6; TRBD2 might be the D (6 bases). Trimming took off 3 bases at V and 10 bases at J, with 16 bases between the two ends. The germline V gene has CDR1 MDHEN and CDR2 SYDVKM. The CDR3 extends over 15 amino acids. CDR3 nucleotide sequence: TGTGCCAGCAGTTTCCGCGGGACTCAATTTAACGTCCTGACTTTC. Protein sequence: CASSFRGTQFNVLTF.

This chain joins TRBV12-3 or TRBV12-4 and TRBJ1-4; 8 bases match TRBD1. After removal of 5 bases from V and 3 bases from J, the junction contained 17 bases not matched to a gene. The CDR3 has 19 amino acids. CDR3 residues: CASSGAGGAGVVANEKLFF. The CDR3 DNA reads as TGTGCCAGCAGTGGGGCAGGGGGCGCAGGGGTTGTAGCTAATGAAAAACTGTTTTTT.

This clonotype was seen at least ten times. The chain is built from TRBV29-1 and TRBJ2-1; TRBD2 agrees at 7 bases. Germline V CDR1 and CDR2: SQVTM, ANQGSEA. This CDR3 has 13 amino acids. V gave up 3 bases and J gave up 8 bases; unmatched junction bases: 7. CDR3 loop: CSVEGRRGYEQFF. CDR3 nucleotides: TGCAGCGTTGAGGGCAGGCGGGGGTATGAGCAGTTCTTC.

The rearrangement links TRBV7-6 to TRBJ1-1; the D gene is possibly TRBD1 (6 bases). V lost 5 bases and J lost 1, with 11 bases in between. Looked up from germline, CDR1 is SGHVS and CDR2 is FNYEAQ. CDR3 length equals 14 residues. The CDR3 reads CASSRQAKNTEAFF. The CDR3 DNA sequence: TGTGCCAGCAGCAGACAGGCTAAGAACACTGAAGCTTTCTTT.

Concerning this clonotype itself: This may come from a read error, since a much larger clone is one base off. J is TRBJ2-5 and V is TRBV11-2; D is unclear. The CDR3 sequence is 16 residues long. Germline CDR1 SGHAT, CDR2 FQNNGV. Trimming took off 0 bases at V and 11 bases at J, with 22 bases between the two ends. CDR3 sequence: CASSLDRSHSYNEQYF. The CDR3 DNA reads TGTGCCAGCAGCTTAGATAGGTCCCACTCCTACAATGAGCAGTACTTC.

This clonotype was seen repeatedly, ten times or more. V usage is TRBV7-2 and J usage is TRBJ2-7; 12 nucleotides align to TRBD1. V was clipped by 5 bases and J by 3 bases; unmatched bases: 8. The germline V gene encodes CDR1 SGHTA and CDR2 FQGNSA. CDR3 length equals 16 residues. CDR3 coding DNA: TGTGCCAGCAGCGCCGGGACAGGGGGCAACCGCTACGAGCAGTACTTC. Protein: CASSAGTGGNRYEQYF.

This clonotype has just a few counts. A much larger clone differs from this one at a single base, so this may be a read error. The CDR3 spells CRATSGDTQYF. CDR3 sequence (DNA): TGCAGGGCTACTAGCGGAGATACGCAGTATTTT. The chain joins TRBV20-1 to TRBJ2-3; TRBD2 aligns across 8 bases. The CDR3 covers 11 residues. Germline lookup yields CDR1 DFQATT and CDR2 SNEGSKA (reference sequence).

The J gene is TRBJ1-3, the V gene TRBV6-1, with no clear D. Trimming removed 1 base at V and 2 bases at J, with 6 bases between. The germline V gene encodes CDR1 MNHNS and CDR2 SASEGT. The CDR3 is 14 amino acids. The CDR3 nucleotides read TGTGCCAGCAGTGAAGAAGGAGCTGGAAACACCATATATTTT. This translates into CASSEEGAGNTIYF.

The genes are TRBV9 and TRBJ2-1, with a possible D match to TRBD2 (6 bases). Trimming took off 1 base at V and 0 bases at J, with 11 bases between the two ends. Germline V gene data show CDR1 as SGDLS and CDR2 as YYNGEE. The CDR3 is made up of 16 amino acids. The CDR3 loop reads CASSVMGGYSYNEQFF. CDR3 DNA: TGTGCCAGCAGCGTAATGGGGGGTTACTCCTACAATGAGCAGTTCTTC.

V gene TRBV24-1 combines with J gene TRBJ2-1; 12 bases are a match to TRBD2. The length of the CDR3 is 17 residues. Per the germline V gene, CDR1 is KGHDR and CDR2 is SFDVKD. Losses at the gene ends were 0 bases for V and 7 bases for J; bases not matched to a gene: 6. The CDR3 region is CATSDLATSGGLNEQFF. CDR3 coding DNA: TGTGCCACCAGTGATTTGGCTACTAGCGGGGGGCTGAATGAGCAGTTCTTC.